This T cell receptor (beta chain) was recorded in a study of blood T cell repertoires in COVID-19. Overall study: Collection of acute and convalescent COVID-19 samples took place in the United States, Italy and Spain. In each case, the material was cDNA or gDNA derived from T cells, B-cell-depleted T cells, or PBMCs.

Methods used by the authors: Scientists estimated how many nucleated cells there were by amplifying reference gene primers. Sequencing used immunoSEQ multiplex PCR; TCRdb keeps in-frame clones, though not all of them. V and J calls and clone size are given by that table; D and trimming were obtained from the DNA. This table has approximately 150,000 clones, 80% to 90% appearing once. CDR3 size: 16 residues. The chain combines TRBV21-1 with TRBJ2-1; the table's D call of TRBD2 was not tested on the DNA. TRBV21-1 is termed a pseudogene. The sample was peripheral blood. The clonotype comes from a woman aged 80 or older with acute or convalescent COVID-19. For the CDR3, the DNA is TGTGCCAGCAGCAGACTAGCGGGAGTGAGTTACAATGAGCAGTTCTTC. Its translation is CASSRLAGVSYNEQFF.